This T cell receptor beta chain derives from a study of low-dose radiotherapy and immunotherapy resistance in tumors (dated by TCRdb to between 2022 and 2023). Background on the whole study: Patients in Cohort 1 were given 0.5 Gy per fraction every 2 weeks, and the prescribed total PTV dose was 6.5 Gy. Cohort 2 received 1 Gy per fraction every two weeks, with a total of 13 Gy over 26 weeks. Patients were given nivolumab as a 240 mg flat dose every two weeks and ipilimumab at 1 mg/kg every six weeks, with both drugs delivered intravenously. Cyclophosphamide 200 mg/m2 was administered intravenously every two weeks, one day before each radiation and immunotherapy administration. Patients took aspirin 300 mg orally once daily for four cycles, starting on cycle 1 day 1. The trial did not randomize participants into treatment groups. Eight patients were included in the translational analysis: three from the first dose cohort and the first five from the second dose cohort.

This specimen's time point label, interpreted: before trial treatment. The donors took part in RACIN, a single-arm, phase I, dose-escalation trial that combined nivolumab, ipilimumab, aspirin, low-dose cyclophosphamide and low-dose radiotherapy. Patients were eligible if they had advanced solid tumors that were TIL-negative. Sequenced using an Illumina HiSeq 2500. To make first-strand cDNA, Superscript III was used along with a set of TRAV- and TRBV-specific primers so that both the TCRalpha and TCRbeta chains were covered. A roughly 19-cycle PCR with Phusion amplified the TCRs, pairing a constant-region primer with the adapter that was attached to the V primers. Isolated mRNA was amplified with the MessageAmp II aRNA Amplification Kit, using a roughly 15-hour in vitro transcription at 37°C. The Dynabeads mRNA DIRECT Purification Kit was used to isolate the mRNA for TCR sequencing. Indexed Illumina adapters were added in a second roughly 25-cycle Phusion PCR, and the resulting products were purified with AMPure XP beads. Per the authors' processing: Custom Perl scripts were used to pool TCR sequences that encoded the same protein, to remove out-of-frame sequences, and to calculate the abundance of each clonotype. Any TCR sequence backed by just one read was left out of the analysis. Repertoire metrics included Shannon entropy, Gini index, clonality, richness, and frequency of TCRs shared between repertoires. TCRdb trimmed the raw reads at Q25, called clones with MiXCR and kept productive beta chains. CDR3 protein sequences are deduplicated, and each keeps its most common genes and DNA. These V and J calls derive from TCRdb rather than the authors' analysis. This sample gives some 60,000 distinct CDR3 sequences in total; more than 25% of them show up just once. Roughly 6.5% of the sample lies in the top ten.

This clonotype turned up a few times. Its target antigen remains unknown. Per-nucleotide qualities are absent, and no much larger clonotype sits a single base away. V has 5 bases trimmed and J has 9 bases trimmed; junction bases matching no gene number 5. The CDR3 spans 14 residues, from the cysteine through the phenylalanine. Solely the CDR3 DNA is kept, with 42 bases framed from the first base. The germline V gene (reference sequence) sets CDR1 to SGHKS and CDR2 to YYEKEE. The sequencing here drew on PBMCs, taken before treatment. This TCR was recovered from a male donor with rectosigmoid adenocarcinoma. Rearrangement joined TRBV5-5 to TRBJ2-1; the junction holds 13 bases that match TRBD2. The DNA sequence follows: TGTGCCAGCAGTCTAGGACTAGCGGGAGCTGAGCAGTTCTTC. Its amino acids are CASSLGLAGAEQFF.